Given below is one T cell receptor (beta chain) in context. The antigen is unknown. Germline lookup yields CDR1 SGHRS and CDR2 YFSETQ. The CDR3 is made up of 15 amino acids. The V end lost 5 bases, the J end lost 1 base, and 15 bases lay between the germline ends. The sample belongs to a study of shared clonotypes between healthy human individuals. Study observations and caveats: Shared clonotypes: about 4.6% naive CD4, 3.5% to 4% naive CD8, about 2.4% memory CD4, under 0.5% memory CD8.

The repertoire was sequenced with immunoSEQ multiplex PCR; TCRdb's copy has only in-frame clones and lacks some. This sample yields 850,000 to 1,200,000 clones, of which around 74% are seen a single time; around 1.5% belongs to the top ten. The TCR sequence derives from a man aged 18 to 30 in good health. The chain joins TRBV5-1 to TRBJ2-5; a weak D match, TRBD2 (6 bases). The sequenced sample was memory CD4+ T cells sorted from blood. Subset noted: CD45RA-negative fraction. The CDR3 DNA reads TGCGCCAGCAGGGGAGGCGGGAATTTCCAAGAGACCCAGTACTTC. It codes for CASRGGGNFQETQYF.